The source of this T cell receptor (beta chain) is a study of OX40 agonist ivuxolimab in advanced cancers. Study-wide context: Ivuxolimab was an agonistic, fully human IgG2 monoclonal antibody directed against OX40 (CD134), a costimulatory receptor. Intravenous ivuxolimab was administered to patients every 2 weeks at six dose levels: 0.01, 0.1, 0.3, 1.5, 3 and 10 mg/kg. Among the approximately 54 dose-escalation patients, approximately 20 had hepatocellular carcinoma, roughly 15 melanoma, 9 renal cell carcinoma and 9 head and neck cancer. In the dose-escalation cohort, 75% to 90% of patients were male, and the mean age was approximately 60 years with a range of about 20 to 80. Patients were allowed to have had prior anti-PD-1, anti-PD-L1 or anti-CTLA-4 therapy, and roughly 40% of the dose-escalation patients had been treated with checkpoint inhibitors. Partial responses occurred in three dose-escalation patients: two with cutaneous melanoma and one with hepatocellular carcinoma. The purpose of peripheral TCRbeta sequencing was to test whether ivuxolimab changed TCR sequence diversity and led to clonal T-cell expansion. The monotherapy dose-escalation portion (N ≈ 50 patients) of the phase I ivuxolimab trial is reported in the paper.

The trial excluded patients who had a history of autoimmune disease or were on systemic immunosuppression. Peripheral blood for TCR sequencing was collected from all dose cohorts at baseline, on cycle 4 day 1, and on cycle 7 day 1. The samples were taken from a phase I, first-in-human, multicenter, open-label dose-escalation trial of ivuxolimab. Adults with locally advanced or metastatic head and neck squamous cell, hepatocellular, melanoma or renal cell carcinoma were enrolled in the trial. Before TCR sequencing, CD4+ T cells and CD8+ T cells from peripheral blood were sorted into separate populations. CDR1 MNHEY and CDR2 SVGAGI are derived from the germline V gene. The V end loses 4 bases and the J end loses 7 bases, and a stretch of 8 bases separates them. The CDR3, from cysteine to phenylalanine, totals 12 residues. Only the CDR3 region is kept as DNA, spanning 36 bases read in frame from base 1.

The investigation overall reported the following: Partial responders in the 0.1-3.0 mg/kg groups had among the lowest normalized peripheral clonal expansion, especially among CD8+ T cells. Clonal expansion of both CD4+ and CD8+ blood T cells was observed from baseline to week 6 at doses 0.1 to 3.0 mg/kg. Antigen specificity was not determined for the clonally expanded peripheral T cells. Low levels of normalized T-cell clonal expansion were also seen in some patients who did not respond. After ivuxolimab, CD8+ T cells had more expanded clones than CD4+ T cells on average.

For sequencing of the TCRbeta CDR3 region, genomic DNA was extracted from the sorted cells. TCRbeta CDR3 regions were sequenced using the immunoSEQ Assay. This is the immuneACCESS table as TCRdb keeps it, with only in-frame sequences that have V and J called. A part of the clones is gone; compared with another copy, unresolved V genes explain less than half, and the rest is unexplained. Across this sample there are about 38,000 clones, with 80% to 90% seen only once. The top ten constitute about 43% of the sample. With respect to this clone: Its target antigen remains unknown. No much larger clone exists at a distance of one base, and base qualities are not known.

Recombination joined TRBV6-5 with TRBJ1-5; no D gene call is confident. The sample was CD4+ or CD8+ T cells sorted from blood, taken in a trial of the OX40 agonist ivuxolimab. The sequence was obtained from an adult with an advanced solid tumor such as melanoma, head and neck, liver or kidney cancer. The nucleotide sequence is TGTGCCAGCAGTTTGCCGGGACAGCCCCAGCATTTT. Its amino acids are CASSLPGQPQHF.